This TCR beta chain was profiled in a study of blood T cell repertoires in COVID-19. Study-level information: Sources were T cells, B-cell-depleted T cells, or PBMCs; the material itself was cDNA or gDNA.

The CDR3 extends over 15 amino acids. The germline gives CDR1 SNHLY, CDR2 FYNNEI. J was trimmed by 4 bases and V by 8 bases; bases with no gene match: 9. Measured with immunoSEQ multiplex PCR; TCRdb has only the in-frame clones, and not every one. The repertoire includes 200,000 to 250,000 clones, approximately 85% of them detected once, and less than 6.5% sits in the top ten. There are a few counts of this clone. The J gene is TRBJ2-1, the V gene TRBV2; TRBD1 aligns across 9 bases. The receptor was derived from a middle-aged man with COVID-19, enrolled during active disease. The sequencing sample was made of peripheral blood. The DNA for the CDR3 is TGTGCCAGCTACCCCGACAGGGGGATTTACAATGAGCAGTTCTTC. It codes for CASYPDRGIYNEQFF.